The text below deals with one TCR beta chain. Its target is not known. This sample was included in a study of regulatory T cells in long-lasting Graves disease. Study outcomes and limitations: Under persistent disease, TRBV28, TRBJ1-2 and TRBJ2-5 were used preferentially.

With iRepertoire HTBI primers and Arm-PCR of CDR3 regions, TCR beta libraries were built. TCRdb re-analysed the multiplex PCR reads in MiXCR, keeping a single row per CDR3 protein. The sample lists some 330,000 distinct CDR3 sequences; 10% to 15% were seen once. The germline CDR1 and CDR2 sequences are DFQATT and SNEGSKA (reference sequence). The CDR3 extends over 20 amino acids. The V segment lost 1 base and the J segment 0 bases; nucleotides outside the gene matches: 16. Time point: newly diagnosed GD, antithyroid drugs for less than 3 months. PBMC-extracted RNA yielded the TCR library. These data also featured in a second study, about T cells in Graves' hyperthyroidism and ophthalmopathy. That source reports: HTBI primers were used for first-round RT-PCR of the TCR CDR3.

The material was peripheral blood mononuclear cells (PBMCs), obtained at new diagnosis, from a patient treated with antithyroid drugs. V is TRBV20-1 and J is TRBJ2-1; 9 positions match TRBD2. The sequence derives from a woman aged 18 to 35 with Graves disease. The CDR3 protein is CSARVPPIRLADSSYNEQFF. DNA for the CDR3: TGCAGTGCTAGAGTGCCCCCTATCCGACTAGCGGACAGCTCCTACAATGAGCAGTTCTTC.